The rows below give T cell receptor beta chains drawn from one sample of a study of CD8 T cells in Susac syndrome. From the immunoSEQ multiplex PCR reads, TCRdb called clonotypes with MiXCR, one entry per CDR3 protein. In the table there are hundreds of thousands of distinct CDR3 sequences, 90% to 97% of which are singletons. Sequencing used CD4+ T cells from PBMCs. The receptors were gathered from a human donor with Susac syndrome. The CDR3 runs from the conserved cysteine through the conserved F or W. The D gene is left open where the match is weak. The size of a clone is reported for some rows only, either as once, few or many, or as a class for expanded clones.

CDR3aa	CDR3nt	v_gene	j_gene	d_gene	abundance
CASSLIGSPNTGELFF	TGTGCCAGCAGTTTAATAGGCAGCCCGAACACCGGGGAGCTGTTTTTT	TRBV27	TRBJ2-2	NA	NA
CASSWRAAVEDTQYF	TGCGCCAGCAGCTGGAGGGCTGCAGTGGAAGATACGCAGTATTTT	TRBV5-1	TRBJ2-3	NA	once
CASSLQDRGPQHF	TGTGCCAGCAGCCTACAGGACAGGGGGCCCCAGCATTTT	TRBV6-5	TRBJ1-5	TRBD1	once
CSARLAGGSDTQYF	TGCAGCGCCCGACTAGCGGGAGGTTCAGATACGCAGTATTTT	TRBV29-1	TRBJ2-3	TRBD2	NA
CSVDEGHTDTQYF	TGCAGCGTTGATGAGGGGCACACAGATACGCAGTATTTT	TRBV29-1	TRBJ2-3	NA	NA
CSALAGTLSGANVLTF	TGCAGTGCCTTAGCGGGAACTCTCTCTGGGGCCAACGTCCTGACTTTC	TRBV20-1	TRBJ2-6	TRBD2	NA
CASNQPGARYTEAFF	TGTGCCAGCAACCAACCGGGGGCCCGTTACACTGAAGCTTTCTTT	TRBV5-4	TRBJ1-1	NA	NA
CASTSRTEAFF	TGTGCCAGCACCTCACGCACTGAAGCTTTCTTT	TRBV6-2/TRBV6-3	TRBJ1-1	NA	once
CASVLREAGYTF	TGTGCCAGCGTTTTGAGGGAGGCTGGCTACACCTTC	TRBV2	TRBJ1-2	NA	NA
CAWSVLGWAKNIQYF	TGTGCCTGGAGTGTTCTGGGTTGGGCCAAAAACATTCAGTACTTC	TRBV30	TRBJ2-4	NA	NA
CSVAGFRVKNIQYF	TGCAGCGTTGCAGGGTTTAGAGTCAAAAACATTCAGTACTTC	TRBV29-1	TRBJ2-4	NA	NA
CASRFGSSGANVLTF	TGTGCCAGCCGGTTTGGGAGCTCTGGGGCCAACGTCCTGACTTTC	TRBV27	TRBJ2-6	NA	NA
CASSLRSLPGAGALTFF	TGTGCCAGCAGCTTGCGATCACTTCCTGGGGCAGGGGCTCTGACTTTCTTT	TRBV11-2	TRBJ1-1	NA	NA
CSARDPGSVAWEQYF	TGCAGTGCTAGAGATCCAGGCTCAGTAGCGTGGGAGCAGTACTTC	TRBV20-1	TRBJ2-7	NA	NA
CSAKMRSSGAYEQYF	TGCAGCGCGAAGATGAGGTCTAGCGGAGCCTACGAGCAGTACTTC	TRBV29-1	TRBJ2-7	TRBD2	NA